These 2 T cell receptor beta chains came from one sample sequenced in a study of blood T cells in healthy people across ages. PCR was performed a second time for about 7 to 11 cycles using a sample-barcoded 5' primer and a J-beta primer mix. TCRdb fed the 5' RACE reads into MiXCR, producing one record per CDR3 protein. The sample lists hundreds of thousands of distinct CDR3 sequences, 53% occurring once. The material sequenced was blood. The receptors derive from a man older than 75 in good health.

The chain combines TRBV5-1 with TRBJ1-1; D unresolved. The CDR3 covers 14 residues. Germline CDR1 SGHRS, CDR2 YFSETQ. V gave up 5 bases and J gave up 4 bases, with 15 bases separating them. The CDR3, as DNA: TGCGCCAGCAGGGACCCAATAAAGACCACTGAAGCTTTCTTT. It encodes CASRDPIKTTEAFF.

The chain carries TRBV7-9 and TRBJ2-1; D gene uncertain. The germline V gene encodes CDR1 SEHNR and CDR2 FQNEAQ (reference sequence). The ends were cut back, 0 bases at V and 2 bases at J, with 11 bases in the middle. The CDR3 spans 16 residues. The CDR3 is CASSLATPGAYNEQFF. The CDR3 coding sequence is TGTGCCAGCAGCTTAGCAACCCCTGGCGCCTACAATGAGCAGTTCTTC.